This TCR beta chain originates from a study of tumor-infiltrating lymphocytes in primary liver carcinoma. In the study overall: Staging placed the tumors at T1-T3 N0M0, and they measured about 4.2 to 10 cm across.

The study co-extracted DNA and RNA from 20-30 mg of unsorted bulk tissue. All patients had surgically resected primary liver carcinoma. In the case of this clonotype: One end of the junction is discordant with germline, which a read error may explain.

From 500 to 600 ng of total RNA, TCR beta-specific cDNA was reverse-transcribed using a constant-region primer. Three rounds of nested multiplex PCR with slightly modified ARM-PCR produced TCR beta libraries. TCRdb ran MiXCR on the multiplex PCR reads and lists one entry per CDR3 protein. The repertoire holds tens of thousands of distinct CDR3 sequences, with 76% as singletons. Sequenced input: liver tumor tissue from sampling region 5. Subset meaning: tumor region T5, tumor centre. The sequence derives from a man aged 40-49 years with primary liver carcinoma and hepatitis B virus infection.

CDR3 residues: CPSGLKSGISREQYF. In nucleotides, the CDR3 is TGTCCCAGCGGCTTAAAGTCCGGGATCTCTCGCGAGCAGTACTTC. The V call is TRBV11-2, the J call TRBJ2-7; tentative D call: TRBD2 (5 bases). Germline V gene sequence: CDR1 SGHAT, CDR2 FQNNGV. The CDR3 covers 15 residues.